The 9 T cell receptor beta chains reported below all come from one sample, sequenced in a study of graft-versus-host responses after intestinal transplantation. Sequencing used immunoSEQ multiplex PCR; TCRdb keeps in-frame clones, though not all of them. The sample has some 7,000 clones; around 65% are singletons. Processing of graft tissue released intraepithelial and lamina propria lymphocytes. This specimen consisted of ileum tissue, obtained roughly 50 days after transplant. The receptors were gathered from a human patient who received an intestinal transplant, so some T cells may come from the graft donor.

The table lists this clone with a few counts. The V call is TRBV7-8, the J call TRBJ1-2; 7 positions agree with TRBD1. The CDR3 totals 14 residues. V lost 1 base to trimming and J lost 8 bases; unmatched junction nucleotides: 7. Germline-derived CDR1 and CDR2 are SGHVS and FQNEAQ. The CDR3 sequence is CASSLGQGKFGYTF. The DNA of the CDR3 is TGTGCCAGCAGCTTAGGACAGGGAAAGTTCGGCTACACCTTC.

The J gene is TRBJ1-4, the V gene TRBV4-1; 7 bases line up with TRBD1. V was pared by 0 bases and J by 2 bases, with 9 bases of the junction left unmatched. The CDR3 is 18 residues long. Per the germline V gene, CDR1 is MGHRA and CDR2 is YSYEKL. The CDR3 sequence: CASSQDLVRDSTNEKLFF. The CDR3 DNA is TGCGCCAGCAGCCAAGATCTCGTTCGGGACAGTACTAATGAAAAACTGTTTTTT.

V gene TRBV6-5 combines with J gene TRBJ2-1; D is unclear. The CDR3 is 12 amino acids. Germline CDR1 is MNHEY and CDR2 is SVGAGI. The V end lost 2 bases, the J end lost 8 bases, and 7 bases lay between the germline ends. The CDR3: CASSYIADEQFF. The CDR3 region has the DNA TGTGCCAGCAGTTACATTGCGGATGAGCAGTTCTTC.

The CDR3 region is CASSLGIGTGLDNEQFF. CDR3 coding DNA: TGTGCCAGCAGCTTAGGGATTGGGACAGGGTTGGACAATGAGCAGTTCTTC. The V call is TRBV11-3, the J call TRBJ2-1, with 9 nucleotides matching TRBD1. Per the germline V gene, CDR1 is SGHNT and CDR2 is YENEEA. The CDR3 extends over 17 amino acids. The V segment lost 1 base and the J segment 5 bases; nucleotides outside the gene matches: 9.

J is TRBJ2-5 and V is TRBV27; 10 bases agree with TRBD1. This CDR3 comprises 13 residues. V was pared by 7 bases and J by 8 bases, with 7 bases of the junction left unmatched. The germline CDR1 and CDR2 sequences are MNHEY and SMNVEV (reference sequence). The CDR3 reads CASTPGTGETQYF. CDR3 sequence (DNA): TGTGCCAGCACCCCCGGGACAGGGGAAACCCAGTACTTC.

DNA of the CDR3: TGTGCCAGCAGCTTAATAACAGGGGGGAATGAGCAGTTCTTC. This codes for CASSLITGGNEQFF. V usage is TRBV7-3 and J usage is TRBJ2-1, with TRBD1 matching 8 bases. With V trimmed by 1 base and J by 7 bases, 3 bases remained unmatched. Germline V gives CDR1 SGHTA, CDR2 FQGTGA. The CDR3 length is 14 residues.

The V gene is TRBV5-4, the J gene TRBJ2-3; D uncertain. This CDR3 is built from 16 residues. V was clipped by 2 bases and J by 0 bases, with 13 bases between them. The germline gives CDR1 SGHNT, CDR2 YYREEE (reference sequence). CDR3 in amino acids: CASSFLLTYSTDTQYF. The CDR3 DNA follows: TGTGCCAGCAGCTTTCTTCTGACATACAGCACAGATACGCAGTATTTT. Variable domain in full (rest from reference TRBV5-4 and TRBJ2-3): ETGVTQSPTHLIKTRGQQVTLRCSSQSGHNTVSWYQQALGQGPQFIFQYYREEENGRGNFPPRFSGLQFPNYSSELNVNALELDDSALYLCASSFLLTYSTDTQYFGPGTRLTVL.

The sample holds one count of this clone. The rearrangement joins TRBV6-5 to TRBJ1-3; a possible D gene is TRBD1 (5 bases). The CDR3 has 15 residues. CDR1 and CDR2 (germline): MNHEY, SVGAGI. The V end lost 0 bases, the J end lost 9 bases, and 15 bases lay between the germline ends. CDR3 residues: CASSYSPGDSSTIYF. The DNA for the CDR3 is TGTGCCAGCAGTTACTCCCCGGGAGACAGTTCCACCATATATTTT.

A few counts support this clone. This sequence joins TRBV7-9 and TRBJ1-1, with D uncertain. The CDR3 covers 14 residues. Trimming removed 3 bases from V and 0 bases from J, with 8 bases in between. Germline CDR1 is SEHNR and CDR2 is FQNEAQ (reference sequence). The CDR3 nucleotides are TGTGCCAGCAGCTTTAGCTCCATGAACACTGAAGCTTTCTTT. Translated: CASSFSSMNTEAFF.